The present T cell receptor beta chain was sequenced within a study of spatial heterogeneity in lung cancer. Study findings and constraints: Expanded intratumoral alpha and beta TCR counts tracked tumor mutation counts. Ubiquitous expanded TCR counts tracked ubiquitous nonsynonymous mutations; regional expanded TCR counts tracked regional nonsynonymous mutations.

Time point defined: sample taken at primary tumor resection. TCRdb re-called the 5' RACE reads through MiXCR, storing one row per CDR3 protein. The sample lists around 12,000 distinct CDR3 sequences, around 5% seen once, with about 35% in the top ten. This clonotype is deemed medium-sized. Its antigen is not known. CDR3 length: 15 amino acids. Germline-derived CDR1 and CDR2 are KGHDR and SFDVKD. The trim removed 11 bases at V and 8 bases at J, leaving 14 bases unmatched. The specimen comprised lung tumor tissue, sampled at surgery. The chain joins TRBV24-1 to TRBJ2-1; TRBD2 aligns across 10 bases. The receptor's source is a male donor with early-stage non-small cell lung cancer. CDR3 sequence (DNA): TGTGCCAGCAAGGCTAGCGGGAGTGTACTGGATGAGCAGTTCTTC. This translates into CASKASGSVLDEQFF.